These 3 T cell receptor beta chains were sequenced from one sample in a study of control samples from healthy donors and cancer patients. Assay: immunoSEQ multiplex PCR; the TCRdb copy retains only in-frame clones and omits some. The repertoire holds 50,000 or so clones, with about 93% as singletons. Sequencing used PBMCs. The receptors derive from a woman between 50 and 59 years old with head and neck cancer.

By its share, this clone is medium-sized. The rearrangement uses TRBV15 and TRBJ2-1, with unresolved D. The V gene's germline CDR1 is LNHNV and CDR2 YYDKDF (reference sequence). This CDR3 contains 14 residues. Between the trimmed V and J ends, which lost 5 bases and 0 bases, there was a span of 8 bases. CDR3 sequence reads: CATSVPGSYNEQFF. For the CDR3, the DNA is TGTGCCACCAGCGTCCCAGGCTCCTACAATGAGCAGTTCTTC.

This CDR3 is CASTREGGNTIYF. The CDR3 region has the DNA TGTGCCAGCACAAGGGAAGGAGGAAACACCATATATTTT. This chain joins TRBV25-1 and TRBJ1-3; D is ambiguous. The germline CDR1 and CDR2 sequences are MGHDK and SYGVNS. The CDR3 runs 13 residues. Trimming shortened V by 7 bases and J by 4 bases, and 11 bases separated the two germline ends.

The chain combines TRBV3-1 (or the pseudogene TRBV3-2) with TRBJ1-2; TRBD1 agrees at 11 bases. The J segment lost 4 bases and the V segment lost 4 bases, leaving 5 bases of the junction unmatched. From germline, CDR1 is LGHDT and CDR2 YNNKEL (reference sequence). This CDR3 comprises 15 residues. CDR3 sequence (DNA): TGTGCCAGCAGCCTCCCGGACAGGGGGCTCTATGGCTACACCTTC. Translating gives CASSLPDRGLYGYTF.